The entry that follows covers one TCR beta chain sequence. The junction shows a germline mismatch at one end, possibly a read error. The sample comes from a study of cytomegalovirus exposure and HLA in healthy donors. Germline values: CDR1 SSHAT, CDR2 FNYEAQ (reference sequence). The CDR3 spans 15 residues. PCR used 60 Vbeta primers and 13 Jbeta primers. Clones were read by immunoSEQ multiplex PCR, and TCRdb kept only the in-frame ones, dropping some. Of about 83,000 clones in the sample, about 77% were seen once. This chain joins TRBV7-7 and TRBJ2-7; TRBD1 matches at 8 bases. Sequencing was done on a sample of PBMCs. This receptor was identified in a man in his sixties in good health and CMV-seronegative. The CDR3 nucleotides are TGTGCTAGCAGCTTTAAACAGGGGGATGCCTACGAGCAGTACTTC. Translated, it gives CASSFKQGDAYEQYF.